One and the same sample provided the 32 T cell receptor beta chains below, sequenced in a study of T cell repertoires in cytomegalovirus infection. A single record per CDR3 protein comes from TCRdb applying MiXCR to the reads. The sample holds 60,000 to 85,000 distinct CDR3 sequences, 20% to 25% seen once. No antigens are known for them. The sequenced material came from PBMCs, sequenced either directly or after in vitro stimulation (not recorded which). The receptors shown here come from a human donor in good health (CMV status not recorded). Some clones in this sample may be carry-over from other donors' samples.

This clonotype was counted at least ten times. V usage is TRBV7-2 and J usage is TRBJ2-1, with a possible D match to TRBD2 (6 bases). Germline V lookup: CDR1 SGHTA, CDR2 FQGNSA. The CDR3 consists of 15 residues. V lost 5 bases to trimming and J lost 5 bases, with 16 bases between them. The CDR3 DNA reads TGTGCCAGCAGCCTCTACCGGGGGAACAACAATGAGCAGTTCTTC. It specifies CASSLYRGNNNEQFF.

This clonotype has just a few counts. The rearrangement uses TRBV7-6 and TRBJ2-7, with 11 positions matching TRBD1. Germline V gene sequence: CDR1 SGHVS, CDR2 FNYEAQ. V was clipped by 1 base and J by 7 bases; unmatched bases: 6. CDR3 length: 15 amino acids. The CDR3 protein is CASSLVGTGGGEQYF. In DNA form, the CDR3 reads TGTGCCAGCAGCTTAGTTGGGACAGGGGGAGGGGAGCAGTACTTC.

This chain uses TRBV25-1 with TRBJ2-1; TRBD2 matches at 12 bases. V dropped 6 bases and J dropped 2; count of bases not matched to a gene: 2. The CDR3 has 15 residues. Germline loops: CDR1 MGHDK, CDR2 SYGVNS. CDR3 sequence (DNA): TGTGCCAGCAGGACTAGCGGGAGCCCCTACAATGAGCAGTTCTTC. This codes for CASRTSGSPYNEQFF.

This clonotype was seen a handful of times. The genes are TRBV6-1 and TRBJ2-2, with 11 bases that match TRBD2. Germline CDR1 MNHNS, CDR2 SASEGT. CDR3 length: 16 amino acids. Trimming cost V 6 bases and J 7 bases; bases outside gene matches: 10. CDR3 sequence reads: CASSDSGRALNGELFF. The CDR3 nucleotides read TGTGCCAGCAGCGATAGCGGGAGGGCCCTTAACGGGGAGCTGTTTTTT.

The rearrangement joins TRBV7-6 to TRBJ2-2; TRBD1 agrees at 8 bases. Germline CDR1 SGHVS, CDR2 FNYEAQ. This CDR3 contains 18 residues. Germline trimming cut 0 bases from V and 3 bases from J; bases unmatched to any gene: 9. The DNA for the CDR3 is TGTGCCAGCAGCTTAGCGGTGGCAGGGGGCTTTGACACCGGGGAGCTGTTTTTT. Protein product: CASSLAVAGGFDTGELFF.

In this sample, this clonotype turned up many times. This chain joins TRBV6-1 and TRBJ2-5; 9 bases fit TRBD1. The CDR3 covers 14 residues. The trim removed 5 bases at V and 5 bases at J, leaving 6 bases unmatched. The germline V gene encodes CDR1 MNHNS and CDR2 SASEGT. The CDR3 DNA is TGTGCCAGCAGTCTAACAGGGGGCACGGAGACCCAGTACTTC. Its protein product is CASSLTGGTETQYF.

This clonotype has only a few counts. The chain links TRBV29-1 to TRBJ1-1; D unclear. The V gene's germline CDR1 is SQVTM and CDR2 ANQGSEA. V gave up 6 bases and J gave up 10 bases, with 15 bases separating them. CDR3 length: 11 amino acids. This CDR3 reads CSVGGSGLAFF. In nucleotides, the CDR3 is TGCAGCGTAGGAGGTAGCGGCTTAGCTTTCTTT. Drawing the rest from reference TRBV29-1 and TRBJ1-1, the complete variable domain is SAVISQKPSRDICQRGTSLTIQCQVDSQVTMMFWYRQQPGQSLTLIATANQGSEATYESGFVIDKFPISRPNLTFSTLTVSNMSPEDSSIYLCSVGGSGLAFFGQGTRLTVV.

This clonotype occurred a few times. This chain joins TRBV20-1 and TRBJ2-7, with 9 bases identical to TRBD1. V lost 4 bases, J lost 2 bases, and 6 bases stayed unmatched. This CDR3 is built from 14 residues. The germline CDR1 and CDR2 sequences are DFQATT and SNEGSKA (reference sequence). The CDR3 loop reads CSATDNRGPYEQYF. CDR3 nucleotides: TGCAGTGCTACCGACAACAGGGGGCCCTACGAGCAGTACTTC.

This clonotype turned up a few times. The V gene is TRBV27, the J gene TRBJ2-7, with TRBD2 matching over 11 bases. Germline trimming cut 6 bases from V and 0 bases from J; bases unmatched to any gene: 13. CDR1 and CDR2 from the germline V gene are MNHEY and SMNVEV (reference sequence). CDR3 size: 18 residues. The CDR3 reads CASSIAPGTSGFSYEQYF. CDR3 coding DNA: TGTGCCAGCAGCATCGCCCCCGGGACTAGCGGCTTCTCCTACGAGCAGTACTTC.

There are a few counts of this clonotype. The J gene is TRBJ1-6, the V gene TRBV19; 7 nucleotides line up with TRBD1. With 9 bases clipped from V and 9 bases from J, the junction kept 8 bases outside the gene matches. This CDR3 has 13 residues. Germline lookup yields CDR1 LNHDA and CDR2 SQIVND (reference sequence). CDR3 amino acids: CASTRQGSSPLHF. The CDR3 DNA follows: TGTGCCAGCACCAGACAGGGTAGTTCACCCCTCCACTTT.

The chain recombines TRBV4-3 with TRBJ1-1; 7 bases fit TRBD1. CDR3 length: 13 residues. Losses at the gene ends were 6 bases for V and 6 bases for J; bases not matched to a gene: 7. Germline CDR1 and CDR2: LGHNA and YSLEER. CDR3 loop: CASRTGEGAEAFF. As DNA, the CDR3 is TGCGCCAGCAGAACAGGGGAGGGGGCTGAAGCTTTCTTT.

This clonotype was detected ten times or more. This sequence joins TRBV28 and TRBJ2-1, with 10 bases matching TRBD2. The CDR3 consists of 18 residues. V was clipped by 5 bases and J by 8 bases; unmatched bases: 18. CDR1 is MDHEN and CDR2 is SYDVKM in the germline V gene. The CDR3 DNA sequence: TGTGCCAGCAGTCCGGGCCGGGGTAGCGGGAGGTTCTGGGATGAGCAGTTCTTC. Residues: CASSPGRGSGRFWDEQFF.

In this sample, this clonotype turned up a few times. The rearrangement joins TRBV19 to TRBJ2-1; D gene uncertain. The CDR3 runs 14 residues. Germline loops: CDR1 LNHDA, CDR2 SQIVND (reference sequence). V lost 3 bases and J lost 9, with 15 bases in between. The CDR3 bases are TGTGCCAGTAGTATTAGAGGCCCCCTGGGTGAGCAGTTCTTC. It is translated as CASSIRGPLGEQFF. The variable domain in full, completed from reference TRBV19 and TRBJ2-1, reads DGGITQSPKYLFRKEGQNVTLSCEQNLNHDAMYWYRQDPGQGLRLIYYSQIVNDFQKGDIAEGYSVSREKKESFPLTVTSAQKNPTAFYLCASSIRGPLGEQFFGPGTRLTVL.

This clonotype came up a few times. V gene TRBV7-2 combines with J gene TRBJ1-5; D perhaps matches TRBD1 (6 bases). Germline CDR1 reads SGHTA; CDR2 reads FQGNSA. CDR3 length: 15 amino acids. With 5 bases removed from V and 6 bases from J, the gap between germline ends came to 17 bases. The CDR3 bases are TGTGCCAGCAGCCCAGAGTTAAGGGGGACTCAGCCCCAGCATTTT. Its protein is CASSPELRGTQPQHF.

The gene calls are TRBV19 and TRBJ1-1, with D possibly being TRBD1 (6 bases). CDR1 and CDR2 (germline): LNHDA, SQIVND (reference sequence). This CDR3 is built from 15 residues. Trimming removed 1 base from V and 0 bases from J, with 9 bases in between. The CDR3: CASSIVGTMNTEAFF. The CDR3, as DNA: TGTGCCAGTAGTATAGTTGGGACAATGAACACTGAAGCTTTCTTT.

This clonotype was observed many times. The V gene is TRBV7-8, the J gene TRBJ2-1, with 10 bases aligning to TRBD2. J was trimmed by 9 bases and V by 3 bases; bases with no gene match: 5. The CDR3 length is 14 residues. CDR1 and CDR2 from the germline V gene are SGHVS and FQNEAQ. CDR3 amino acids: CASSLRLAGREQFF. CDR3 nucleotides: TGTGCCAGCAGCTTGAGACTAGCGGGTCGTGAGCAGTTCTTC. Together with reference TRBV7-8 and TRBJ2-1, the CDR3 gives the full variable domain: GAGVSQSPRYKVAKRGQDVALRCDPISGHVSLFWYQQALGQGPEFLTYFQNEAQLDKSGLPSDRFFAERPEGSVSTLKIQRTQQEDSAVYLCASSLRLAGREQFFGPGTRLTVL.

In its sample, this clonotype was seen many times. In nucleotides, the CDR3 is TGTGCCAGTAGTATAGCCCGGACAGGGGCAAATCAGCCCCAGCATTTT. It codes for CASSIARTGANQPQHF. The J gene is TRBJ1-5, the V gene TRBV19; 9 bases are shared with TRBD1. CDR1 is LNHDA and CDR2 is SQIVND in the germline V gene (reference sequence). The CDR3 loop spans 16 amino acids. Unmatched junction bases numbered 5, after V lost 1 base and J lost 4 bases. Full variable domain (remainder filled in from reference TRBV19 and TRBJ1-5): DGGITQSPKYLFRKEGQNVTLSCEQNLNHDAMYWYRQDPGQGLRLIYYSQIVNDFQKGDIAEGYSVSREKKESFPLTVTSAQKNPTAFYLCASSIARTGANQPQHFGDGTRLSIL.

This clonotype was detected a few times. The chain uses TRBV7-2 and TRBJ2-5; TRBD1 matches 9 bases. The CDR3 has 15 residues. V was clipped by 5 bases and J by 4 bases; unmatched bases: 8. Germline CDR1 SGHTA, CDR2 FQGNSA. The CDR3 DNA sequence: TGTGCCAGCAGCCTCCGGGACAGGGTTTTAGAGACCCAGTACTTC. Its translation is CASSLRDRVLETQYF. The complete variable domain, with remaining parts taken from reference TRBV7-2 and TRBJ2-5, reads GAGVSQSPSNKVTEKGKDVELRCDPISGHTALYWYRQSLGQGLEFLIYFQGNSAPDKSGLPSDRFSAERTGGSVSTLTIQRTQQEDSAVYLCASSLRDRVLETQYFGPGTRLLVL.

This clonotype was detected only a few times. This CDR3 is CASNPLTGVNEQFF. CDR3 coding DNA: TGTGCCAGCAATCCGCTGACAGGGGTAAATGAGCAGTTCTTC. The V and J genes are TRBV2 and TRBJ2-1; 8 positions agree with TRBD1. The CDR3 has 14 amino acids. With 7 bases clipped from V and 7 bases from J, the junction kept 9 bases outside the gene matches. Per germline, CDR1 SNHLY and CDR2 FYNNEI.

V usage is TRBV7-6 and J usage is TRBJ2-1; 8 nucleotides agree with TRBD1. The CDR3 length is 15 residues. Germline V gene data show CDR1 as SGHVS and CDR2 as FNYEAQ. J was trimmed by 6 bases and V by 5 bases; bases with no gene match: 9. CDR3 in amino acids: CASSARSTGGNEQFF. CDR3 sequence (DNA): TGTGCCAGCAGCGCACGTTCCACAGGGGGCAATGAGCAGTTCTTC.

This clonotype was seen repeatedly, ten times or more. The chain recombines TRBV7-3 with TRBJ1-1; possible D gene TRBD1, 6 bases. Germline CDR1 reads SGHTA; CDR2 reads FQGTGA. The V end was cut by 4 bases, the J end by 1 base, with 7 bases between. This CDR3 contains 13 residues. For the CDR3, the DNA is TGTGCCAGCAGCTCACAGGGGAACACTGAAGCTTTCTTT. Its translation is CASSSQGNTEAFF. The entire variable domain, with the rest obtained from reference TRBV7-3 and TRBJ1-1, is as follows: GAGVSQTPSNKVTEKGKYVELRCDPISGHTALYWYRQSLGQGPEFLIYFQGTGAADDSGLPNDRFFAVRPEGSVSTLKIQRTERGDSAVYLCASSSQGNTEAFFGQGTRLTVV.

There are a few counts of this clonotype. The chain combines TRBV28 with TRBJ1-1, with D perhaps TRBD1 (5 bases). CDR1 is MDHEN, CDR2 SYDVKM, per germline. V lost 3 bases and J lost 1, with 12 bases in between. The CDR3 has 15 residues. Here the CDR3 DNA reads TGTGCCAGCAGTTTCGACGGCAGGGCGAACACTGAAGCTTTCTTT. Amino acid sequence: CASSFDGRANTEAFF.

This clonotype appeared a few times. This chain connects TRBV10-3 to TRBJ2-7, with TRBD2 matching over 11 bases. The germline V gene has CDR1 ENHRY and CDR2 SYGVKD. The CDR3 runs to 16 residues. The V segment lost 5 bases and the J segment 0 bases; nucleotides outside the gene matches: 6. As DNA, the CDR3 is TGTGCCATCAGTATTGGACTAGCGGGTAACTCCTACGAGCAGTACTTC. Residues: CAISIGLAGNSYEQYF.

This chain joins TRBV6-2 or TRBV6-3 and TRBJ1-2; 7 nucleotides line up with TRBD1. The junction had 3 bases not matched to a gene; V was cut back by 7 bases and J by 4 bases. CDR1 is MNHEY, CDR2 SVGEGT, per germline. CDR3 length: 12 residues. CDR3 sequence: CASIKGAYGYTF. The CDR3 DNA reads TGTGCCAGCATAAAGGGGGCCTATGGCTACACCTTC.

As concerns this clonotype: A read error may account for a junction end that differs from germline. The chain combines TRBV7-6 with TRBJ1-4; 8 nucleotides agree with TRBD1. The CDR3 consists of 13 residues. Per the germline V gene, CDR1 is SGHVS and CDR2 is FNYEAQ. CDR3 nucleotides: TGTGCTAGCAGCTTAGACAGGGGTGAAAAACTGTATTTT. The encoded protein is CASSLDRGEKLYF.

This clonotype appeared a few times. V usage is TRBV20-1 and J usage is TRBJ1-5, with D uncertain. Looked up from germline, CDR1 is DFQATT and CDR2 is SNEGSKA (reference sequence). V gave up 0 bases and J gave up 3 bases, with 12 bases separating them. The CDR3 has 15 residues. The CDR3 is CSARDGRILNQPQHF. The CDR3 DNA reads as TGCAGTGCTAGAGATGGAAGGATCCTCAATCAGCCCCAGCATTTT.

V is TRBV20-1 and J is TRBJ1-3; D ambiguous. Trimming took 1 base from V and 4 from J, leaving 11 bases between them. This CDR3 spans 14 amino acids. Germline loops: CDR1 DFQATT, CDR2 SNEGSKA (reference sequence). CDR3 nucleotide sequence: TGCAGTGCTAGAGGGTTCTCGGGCGGAAACACCATATATTTT. This encodes CSARGFSGGNTIYF.

J is TRBJ1-6 and V is TRBV15; a possible D gene is TRBD1 (5 bases). V lost 9 bases to trimming and J lost 7 bases, with 10 bases between them. From germline, CDR1 is LNHNV and CDR2 YYDKDF (reference sequence). The CDR3 extends over 12 amino acids. CDR3 sequence (DNA): TGTGCCACACGGGGGGGGAATTCACCCCTCCACTTT. Encoded protein: CATRGGNSPLHF.

This clonotype was seen only a few times. The genes are TRBV6-1 and TRBJ1-5; D call uncertain. Per germline, CDR1 MNHNS and CDR2 SASEGT. Trimming cost V 2 bases and J 2 bases, with 10 bases left between them. CDR3 length: 15 amino acids. The DNA of the CDR3 is TGTGCCAGCAGTGAATCCGGGATACGCAATCAGCCCCAGCATTTT. It codes for CASSESGIRNQPQHF.

The chain joins TRBV20-1 to TRBJ1-2; 8 positions match TRBD1. The V gene's germline CDR1 is DFQATT and CDR2 SNEGSKA (reference sequence). After removal of 3 bases from V and 8 bases from J, the junction contained 8 bases not matched to a gene. The CDR3 is 13 amino acids. The CDR3 DNA follows: TGCAGTGCTAGGGAAAGGACAGGGCGAGGCTACACCTTC. It is translated as CSARERTGRGYTF.

This clonotype came up a few times. The chain is built from TRBV7-2 and TRBJ1-3; a weak D match, TRBD1 (5 bases). V was shortened by 5 bases and J by 4 bases, with 12 bases between the two germline ends. This CDR3 is 14 amino acids long. Germline V gene data show CDR1 as SGHTA and CDR2 as FQGNSA. DNA for the CDR3: TGTGCCAGCAGCCCCCAGGGAGGAGGAAACACCATATATTTT. Protein product: CASSPQGGGNTIYF.

This clonotype was counted many times. V usage is TRBV7-8 and J usage is TRBJ2-1, with D possibly TRBD1 on 6 matching bases. From germline, CDR1 is SGHVS and CDR2 FQNEAQ. V lost 4 bases, J lost 0 bases, and 19 bases lay in between. The CDR3 loop spans 18 amino acids. The CDR3 region is CASSSRGSWTRSYNEQFF. In DNA form, the CDR3 reads TGTGCCAGCAGCTCCAGGGGTAGTTGGACTCGCTCCTACAATGAGCAGTTCTTC.